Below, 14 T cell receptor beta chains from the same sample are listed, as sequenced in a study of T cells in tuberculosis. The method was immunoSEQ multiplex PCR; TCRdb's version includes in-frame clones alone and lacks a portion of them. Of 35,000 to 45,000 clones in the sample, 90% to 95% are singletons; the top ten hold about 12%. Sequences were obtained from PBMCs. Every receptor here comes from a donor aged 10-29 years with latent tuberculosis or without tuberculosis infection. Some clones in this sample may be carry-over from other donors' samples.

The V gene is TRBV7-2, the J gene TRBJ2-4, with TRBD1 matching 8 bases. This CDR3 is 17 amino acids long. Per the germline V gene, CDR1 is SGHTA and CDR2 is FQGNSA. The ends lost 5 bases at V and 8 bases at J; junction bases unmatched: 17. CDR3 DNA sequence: TGTGCCAGCAGCCCGCAAACCGGACAGGGCGACTTGGACATTCAGTACTTC. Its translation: CASSPQTGQGDLDIQYF.

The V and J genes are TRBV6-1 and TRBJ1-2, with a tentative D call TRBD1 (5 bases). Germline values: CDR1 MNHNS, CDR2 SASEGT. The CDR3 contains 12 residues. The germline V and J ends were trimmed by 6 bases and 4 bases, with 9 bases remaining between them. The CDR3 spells CASRQAVYGYTF. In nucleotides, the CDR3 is TGTGCCAGCAGACAGGCAGTCTATGGCTACACCTTC.

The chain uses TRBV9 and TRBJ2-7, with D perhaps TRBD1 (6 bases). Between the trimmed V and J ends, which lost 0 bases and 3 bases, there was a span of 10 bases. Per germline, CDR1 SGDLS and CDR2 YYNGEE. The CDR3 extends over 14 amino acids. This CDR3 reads CASSVGQALYEQYF. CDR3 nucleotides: TGTGCCAGCAGCGTAGGACAGGCCCTCTACGAGCAGTACTTC.

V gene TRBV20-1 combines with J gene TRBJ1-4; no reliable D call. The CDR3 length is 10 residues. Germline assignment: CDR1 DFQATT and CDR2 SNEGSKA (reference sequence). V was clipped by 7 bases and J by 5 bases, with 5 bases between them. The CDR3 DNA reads TGCAGTGTAACAAATGAAAAACTGTTTTTT. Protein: CSVTNEKLFF.

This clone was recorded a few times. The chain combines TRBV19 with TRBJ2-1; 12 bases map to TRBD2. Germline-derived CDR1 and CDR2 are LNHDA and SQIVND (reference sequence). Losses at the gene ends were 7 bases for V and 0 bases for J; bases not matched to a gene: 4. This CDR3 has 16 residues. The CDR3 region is CASNPSGGGSYNEQFF. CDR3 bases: TGTGCCAGTAATCCTAGCGGGGGGGGCTCCTACAATGAGCAGTTCTTC.

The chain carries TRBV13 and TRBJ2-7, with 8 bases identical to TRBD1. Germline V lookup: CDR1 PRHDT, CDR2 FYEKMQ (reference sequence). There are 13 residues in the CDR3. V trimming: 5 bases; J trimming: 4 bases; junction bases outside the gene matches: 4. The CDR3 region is CASSRQGQYEQYF. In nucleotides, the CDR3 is TGTGCCAGCAGCCGACAGGGGCAATACGAGCAGTACTTC.

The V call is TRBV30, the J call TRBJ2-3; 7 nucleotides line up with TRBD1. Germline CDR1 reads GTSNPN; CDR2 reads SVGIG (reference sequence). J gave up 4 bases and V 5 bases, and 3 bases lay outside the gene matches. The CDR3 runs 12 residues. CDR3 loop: CAWDRAADTQYF. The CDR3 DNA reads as TGTGCCTGGGACAGGGCGGCAGATACGCAGTATTTT.

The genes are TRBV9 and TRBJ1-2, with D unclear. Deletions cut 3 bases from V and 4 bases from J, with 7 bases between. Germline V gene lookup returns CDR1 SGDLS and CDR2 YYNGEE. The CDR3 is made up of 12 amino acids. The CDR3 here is CASSEPPYGYTF. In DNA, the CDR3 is TGTGCCAGCAGCGAGCCCCCCTATGGCTACACCTTC.

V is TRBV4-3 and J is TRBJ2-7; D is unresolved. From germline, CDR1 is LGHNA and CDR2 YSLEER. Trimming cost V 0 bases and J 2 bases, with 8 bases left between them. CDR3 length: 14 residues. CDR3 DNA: TGCGCCAGCAGCCAAGATGGCGGAGCCTACGAGCAGTACTTC. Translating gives CASSQDGGAYEQYF.

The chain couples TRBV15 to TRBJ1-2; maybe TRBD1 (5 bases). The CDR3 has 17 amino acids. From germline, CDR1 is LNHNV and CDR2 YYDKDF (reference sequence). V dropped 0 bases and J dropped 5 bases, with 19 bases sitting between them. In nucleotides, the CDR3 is TGTGCCACCAGCAGAGACCCGGGGGGGGAGGCGAGGTATGGCTACACCTTC. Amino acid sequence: CATSRDPGGEARYGYTF.

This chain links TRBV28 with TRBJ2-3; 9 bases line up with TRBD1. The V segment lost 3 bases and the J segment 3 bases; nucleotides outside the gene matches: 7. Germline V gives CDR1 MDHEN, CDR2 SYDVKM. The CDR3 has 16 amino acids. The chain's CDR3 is CASSFAGQGITDTQYF. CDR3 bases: TGTGCCAGCAGTTTTGCGGGACAGGGTATAACAGATACGCAGTATTTT.

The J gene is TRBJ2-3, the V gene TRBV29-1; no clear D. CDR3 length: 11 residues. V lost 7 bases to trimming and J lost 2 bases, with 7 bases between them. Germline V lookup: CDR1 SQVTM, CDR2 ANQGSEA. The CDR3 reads CSGEDTDTQYF. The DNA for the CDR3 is TGCAGCGGCGAGGACACAGATACGCAGTATTTT.

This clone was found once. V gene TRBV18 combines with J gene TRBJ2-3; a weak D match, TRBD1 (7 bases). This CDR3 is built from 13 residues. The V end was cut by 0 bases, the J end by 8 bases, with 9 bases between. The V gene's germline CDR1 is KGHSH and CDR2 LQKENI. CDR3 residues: CASSPPQGGTQYF. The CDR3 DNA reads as TGTGCCAGCTCACCACCGCAGGGGGGTACGCAGTATTTT.

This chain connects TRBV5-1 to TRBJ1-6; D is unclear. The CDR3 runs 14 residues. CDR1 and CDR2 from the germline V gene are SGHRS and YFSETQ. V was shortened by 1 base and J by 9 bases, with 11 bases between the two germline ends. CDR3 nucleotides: TGCGCCAGCAGCTTGCCCATACGAGGTTCACCCCTCCACTTT. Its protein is CASSLPIRGSPLHF.